The 26 T cell receptor beta chains in this list originate from one sample, sequenced in a study of T cells after yellow fever vaccination. TCRdb ran MiXCR on the 5' RACE reads and lists one entry per CDR3 protein. The top ten clones hold 16% of a sample with under 550,000 distinct CDR3 sequences, roughly 22% of them seen once. Sequencing used PBMCs, obtained roughly 20 days after the first yellow fever vaccination. The receptor set was obtained from a man between 18 and 35 years old who received the YFV17D yellow fever vaccine.

In this sample, this clonotype turned up a few times. This rearrangement joins TRBV4-1 to TRBJ1-2, with D perhaps matching TRBD1 (5 bases). Germline V gene data show CDR1 as MGHRA and CDR2 as YSYEKL. Trimming removed 3 bases from V and 1 base from J, with 18 bases in between. The CDR3 loop spans 17 amino acids. The CDR3 DNA reads TGCGCCAGCAGCCAGGGCGGGACCCAACTACTTAACTATGGCTACACCTTC. This sequence encodes CASSQGGTQLLNYGYTF.

The genes are TRBV6-1 and TRBJ2-6, with 7 bases aligning to TRBD1. J gave up 4 bases and V 4 bases, and 4 bases lay outside the gene matches. CDR1 MNHNS and CDR2 SASEGT come from the germline V gene. The CDR3 runs to 15 residues. The CDR3 protein is CASSGQGTGANVLTF. The CDR3 bases are TGTGCCAGCAGTGGACAGGGAACGGGGGCCAACGTCCTGACTTTC.

The gene calls are TRBV12-3 or TRBV12-4 and TRBJ1-2, with a possible D match to TRBD1 (5 bases). V dropped 5 bases and J dropped 2 bases, with 9 bases sitting between them. The CDR3 covers 13 residues. As DNA, the CDR3 is TGTGCCAGCAGTATGACAGCCAACTATGGCTACACCTTC. Amino acid sequence: CASSMTANYGYTF.

This clonotype was recorded many times. The chain couples TRBV4-3 to TRBJ2-2; D is ambiguous. V shed 1 base and J shed 0 bases, with 12 bases lying between them. The germline CDR1 and CDR2 sequences are LGHNA and YSLEER. The CDR3 extends over 17 amino acids. For the CDR3, the DNA is TGCGCCAGCAGCCAAGTGGGCAGCCCAACGAACACCGGGGAGCTGTTTTTT. The encoded protein is CASSQVGSPTNTGELFF.

The chain carries TRBV9 and TRBJ1-2; no reliable D call. This CDR3 is 14 amino acids long. V lost 3 bases, J lost 4 bases, and 13 bases lay in between. Germline V gene lookup returns CDR1 SGDLS and CDR2 YYNGEE. The CDR3 here is CASSDSLSGYGYTF. DNA for the CDR3: TGTGCCAGCAGCGACAGCCTATCCGGCTATGGCTACACCTTC. Filled out from reference TRBV9 and TRBJ1-2, the complete variable domain reads DSGVTQTPKHLITATGQRVTLRCSPRSGDLSVYWYQQSLDQGLQFLIQYYNGEERAKGNILERFSAQQFPDLHSELNLSSLELGDSALYFCASSDSLSGYGYTFGSGTRLTVV.

This clonotype was detected many times. V is TRBV7-3 and J is TRBJ2-6; possibly TRBD1 for D (6 bases). The germline V gene encodes CDR1 SGHTA and CDR2 FQGTGA. V was pared by 5 bases and J by 2 bases, with 13 bases between. This CDR3 spans 16 amino acids. CDR3 DNA: TGTGCCAGCAGCACCCAACAGGGCCCTGGGGCCAACGTCCTGACTTTC. It encodes CASSTQQGPGANVLTF. Full variable domain (outside the CDR3, taken from reference TRBV7-3 and TRBJ2-6): GAGVSQTPSNKVTEKGKYVELRCDPISGHTALYWYRQSLGQGPEFLIYFQGTGAADDSGLPNDRFFAVRPEGSVSTLKIQRTERGDSAVYLCASSTQQGPGANVLTFGAGSRLTVL.

This chain links TRBV6-8 with TRBJ1-4; 7 bases align to TRBD1. The CDR3 covers 11 residues. The junction had 8 bases not matched to a gene; V was cut back by 6 bases and J by 16 bases. Germline lookup yields CDR1 MNHGY and CDR2 SAAAGT. CDR3 sequence: CASRIWDSPFF. The CDR3 region has the DNA TGTGCCAGCAGAATTTGGGACAGCCCGTTTTTT.

The chain combines TRBV12-3 or TRBV12-4 with TRBJ2-6, with 10 bases fitting TRBD1. The CDR3 consists of 16 residues. V lost 7 bases, J lost 2 bases, and 5 bases stayed unmatched. CDR3 region: CASKTGGVPGANVLTF. The CDR3, as DNA: TGTGCCAGCAAGACAGGGGGCGTCCCTGGGGCCAACGTCCTGACTTTC.

The rearrangement uses TRBV19 and TRBJ2-1; possibly TRBD1 or TRBD2 for D (5 bases each). The germline V and J ends were trimmed by 7 bases and 6 bases, with 16 bases remaining between them. Germline V gene data show CDR1 as LNHDA and CDR2 as SQIVND (reference sequence). The CDR3 is 14 residues long. The CDR3 here is CASIRNWGSNEQFF. For the CDR3, the DNA is TGTGCCAGTATTCGGAATTGGGGGTCCAATGAGCAGTTCTTC.

This clonotype was picked up a small number of times. The V gene is TRBV18, the J gene TRBJ2-7; the match to TRBD1 covers 12 bases. V shed 3 bases, J shed 4 bases, and the junction held 16 bases outside the gene matches. The germline V gene has CDR1 KGHSH and CDR2 LQKENI. The CDR3 runs to 19 residues. CDR3 loop: CASSPKFDRDRGRRYEQYF. The CDR3 region has the DNA TGTGCCAGCTCACCGAAATTCGACCGGGACAGGGGGCGCCGGTACGAGCAGTACTTC.

V usage is TRBV5-5 and J usage is TRBJ2-7, with D unresolved. V dropped 2 bases and J dropped 4 bases, with 13 bases sitting between them. This CDR3 is 14 amino acids long. The germline CDR1 and CDR2 sequences are SGHKS and YYEKEE (reference sequence). CDR3 residues: CASSFGAVQYEQYF. CDR3 in DNA: TGTGCCAGCAGCTTTGGAGCCGTGCAGTACGAGCAGTACTTC.

V usage is TRBV11-2 and J usage is TRBJ2-3; no clear D. CDR3 length: 16 amino acids. The germline V gene encodes CDR1 SGHAT and CDR2 FQNNGV. Trimming stripped 1 base from V and 1 base from J, with 12 bases between. The CDR3 spells CASSLGRSGGTDTQYF. The CDR3, as DNA: TGTGCCAGCAGCTTAGGTCGTTCAGGTGGCACAGATACGCAGTATTTT.

The chain links TRBV11-2 to TRBJ2-5; maybe TRBD1 (5 bases). Germline assignment: CDR1 SGHAT and CDR2 FQNNGV. V lost 6 bases and J 5 bases, leaving 19 bases between the germline ends. The CDR3 length is 15 residues. CDR3 DNA sequence: TGTGCCAGCAGAGCGCCAGGGTCGAGGTCGGAGACCCAGTACTTC. Its translation is CASRAPGSRSETQYF.

This chain connects TRBV28 to TRBJ1-2; 9 bases are shared with TRBD1. The CDR3 is 16 amino acids. Per germline, CDR1 MDHEN and CDR2 SYDVKM. V lost 5 bases, J lost 5 bases, and 12 bases stayed unmatched. Here the CDR3 reads CASSRLDRGSLYGYTF. DNA of the CDR3: TGTGCCAGCAGTAGACTGGACAGGGGATCTCTTTATGGCTACACCTTC.

The chain is built from TRBV7-9 and TRBJ2-1; the match to TRBD2 covers 8 bases. The CDR3 runs 16 residues. CDR1 SEHNR and CDR2 FQNEAQ come from the germline V gene (reference sequence). V was pared by 0 bases and J by 5 bases, with 6 bases of the junction left unmatched. This chain's CDR3 is CASSLALRGANNEQFF. CDR3 in DNA: TGTGCCAGCAGCTTAGCGTTGCGGGGGGCGAACAATGAGCAGTTCTTC.

J is TRBJ1-2 and V is TRBV7-8; D may be TRBD1 (6 bases). CDR1 and CDR2 from the germline V gene are SGHVS and FQNEAQ. Trimming cost V 3 bases and J 4 bases, with 18 bases left between them. The CDR3 covers 16 residues. The CDR3: CASSLVGGGAGYGYTF. In nucleotides, the CDR3 is TGTGCCAGCAGCTTGGTGGGTGGGGGCGCTGGCTATGGCTACACCTTC.

This clonotype was observed at least ten times. The V and J genes are TRBV19 and TRBJ2-3; TRBD1 matches 12 bases. Germline CDR1 reads LNHDA; CDR2 reads SQIVND (reference sequence). V was clipped by 4 bases and J by 7 bases; unmatched bases: 3. The CDR3 length is 14 residues. The CDR3 coding sequence is TGTGCCAGTAGTAGGGGACAGGGGGCGAATACGCAGTATTTT. It translates to CASSRGQGANTQYF.

This clonotype occurred a few times. V is TRBV11-2 and J is TRBJ2-3; the D gene is possibly TRBD1 (6 bases). The CDR3 is 20 residues long. V gave up 5 bases and J gave up 0 bases, with 27 bases separating them. The germline V gene encodes CDR1 SGHAT and CDR2 FQNNGV. Here the CDR3 reads CASSPNGDNFWGVSTDTQYF. The CDR3 nucleotides are TGTGCCAGCAGCCCGAATGGGGACAATTTTTGGGGCGTTAGCACAGATACGCAGTATTTT. The variable domain in full, completed from reference TRBV11-2 and TRBJ2-3, reads EAGVAQSPRYKIIEKRQSVAFWCNPISGHATLYWYQQILGQGPKLLIQFQNNGVVDDSQLPKDRFSAERLKGVDSTLKIQPAKLEDSAVYLCASSPNGDNFWGVSTDTQYFGPGTRLTVL.

This chain connects TRBV4-1 to TRBJ2-3; no clear D. CDR1 is MGHRA, CDR2 YSYEKL, per germline. CDR3 length: 14 residues. Trimming shortened V by 4 bases and J by 6 bases, and 14 bases separated the two germline ends. In DNA, the CDR3 is TGCGCCAGCAGCCTTAAGCTCTACGGGGATACGCAGTATTTT. Its translation: CASSLKLYGDTQYF.

In its sample, this clonotype was seen a few times. The V gene is TRBV29-1, the J gene TRBJ2-5; 7 bases map to TRBD1. The germline V gene has CDR1 SQVTM and CDR2 ANQGSEA. The CDR3 sequence is 13 residues long. J lost 4 bases, V lost 7 bases, and 9 bases had no gene match. CDR3 bases: TGCAGCGCCCATGAGGGGGCCAGAGAGACCCAGTACTTC. Its translation is CSAHEGARETQYF. The whole variable domain, filled in from reference TRBV29-1 and TRBJ2-5, reads SAVISQKPSRDICQRGTSLTIQCQVDSQVTMMFWYRQQPGQSLTLIATANQGSEATYESGFVIDKFPISRPNLTFSTLTVSNMSPEDSSIYLCSAHEGARETQYFGPGTRLLVL.

This clonotype was detected only a few times. The gene calls are TRBV12-3 or TRBV12-4 and TRBJ2-1, with D unclear. The CDR3 loop spans 14 amino acids. Trimming removed 3 bases at V and 6 bases at J, with 12 bases between. For the CDR3, the DNA is TGTGCCAGCAGTTTGGTGGACGCAAGCAATGAGCAGTTCTTC. Its translation is CASSLVDASNEQFF.

CDR3 in amino acids: CASSSWQGYEQYF. The CDR3 DNA sequence: TGTGCCAGCAGCTCTTGGCAGGGCTACGAGCAGTACTTC. This rearrangement joins TRBV5-8 to TRBJ2-7; D might be TRBD1 (5 bases). This CDR3 has 13 residues. CDR1 is SGHTS, CDR2 YDEGEE, per germline. V shed 3 bases and J shed 3 bases, with 10 bases lying between them.

In its sample, this clonotype was seen a few times. This chain uses TRBV5-6 with TRBJ1-3, with D uncertain. CDR3 size: 15 residues. V was cut by 0 bases and J by 0 bases, with 7 bases left in between. Germline CDR1 and CDR2: SGHDT and YYEEEE. This CDR3 is CASSLGQSSGNTIYF. CDR3 DNA sequence: TGTGCCAGCAGCTTGGGGCAGAGCTCTGGAAACACCATATATTTT.

This sequence joins TRBV27 and TRBJ2-5, with 7 bases identical to TRBD2. Per the germline V gene, CDR1 is MNHEY and CDR2 is SMNVEV (reference sequence). Germline trimming cut 6 bases from V and 0 bases from J; bases unmatched to any gene: 4. The CDR3 is 14 amino acids. The CDR3 spells CASRPGGYQETQYF. The CDR3, as DNA: TGTGCCAGCAGGCCCGGGGGGTACCAAGAGACCCAGTACTTC.

This clonotype was counted at least ten times. The chain couples TRBV5-1 to TRBJ2-5; 7 nucleotides align to TRBD1. V gave up 4 bases and J gave up 4 bases; unmatched junction bases: 4. Germline-derived CDR1 and CDR2 are SGHRS and YFSETQ. This CDR3 comprises 13 residues. The CDR3 region is CASSVGQVETQYF. Written as DNA, the CDR3 is TGCGCCAGCAGCGTCGGACAGGTAGAGACCCAGTACTTC.

The chain carries TRBV5-5 and TRBJ2-1; D unclear. Trimming removed 9 bases at V and 5 bases at J, with 18 bases between. This CDR3 has 14 amino acids. Germline values: CDR1 SGHKS, CDR2 YYEKEE (reference sequence). In DNA form, the CDR3 reads TGTGCCATCGGCCCCGAGCGACGGCACAATGAGCAGTTCTTC. Its protein product is CAIGPERRHNEQFF.